This T cell receptor (beta chain) was obtained from a study of lymphopenia after photon versus proton radiotherapy. This CDR3 region has 13 residues. Germline V gives CDR1 SNHLY, CDR2 FYNNEI. Trimming shortened V by 4 bases and J by 4 bases, and 10 bases separated the two germline ends. In regard to this clone: What it recognizes is unknown.

The repertoire was sequenced with immunoSEQ multiplex PCR; TCRdb's copy has only in-frame clones and lacks some. The table records approximately 65,000 clones, about 87% of them present only once. Study results and limitations: Proton therapy kept repertoires fairly stable, unlike photons, which gained effector/memory cells. Post-nadir TCR diversity decline inversely tracked overall survival among those who died. After lymphocyte nadir, photon-treated repertoires showed oligoclonal expansion, especially CD8+ Temra.

Sequences were derived from peripheral blood, sampled from a patient treated with proton-based radiotherapy. The rearrangement uses TRBV2 and TRBJ2-5; D possibly corresponds to TRBD1 (5 bases). This TCR was sampled from an elderly man with esophageal cancer. The CDR3 here is CASSAQGGETQYF. Written as DNA, the CDR3 is TGTGCCAGCAGTGCCCAGGGTGGAGAGACCCAGTACTTC.